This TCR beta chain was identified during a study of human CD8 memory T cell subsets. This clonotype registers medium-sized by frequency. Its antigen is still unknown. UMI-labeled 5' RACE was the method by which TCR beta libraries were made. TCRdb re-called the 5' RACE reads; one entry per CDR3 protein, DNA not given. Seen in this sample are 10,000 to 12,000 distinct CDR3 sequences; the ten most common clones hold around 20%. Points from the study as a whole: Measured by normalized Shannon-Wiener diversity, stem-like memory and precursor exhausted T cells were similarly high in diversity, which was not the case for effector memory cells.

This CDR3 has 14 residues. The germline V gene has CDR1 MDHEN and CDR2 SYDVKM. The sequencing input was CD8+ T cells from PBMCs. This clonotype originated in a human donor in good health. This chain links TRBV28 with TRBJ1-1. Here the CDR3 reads CASSFQNMNTEAFF.